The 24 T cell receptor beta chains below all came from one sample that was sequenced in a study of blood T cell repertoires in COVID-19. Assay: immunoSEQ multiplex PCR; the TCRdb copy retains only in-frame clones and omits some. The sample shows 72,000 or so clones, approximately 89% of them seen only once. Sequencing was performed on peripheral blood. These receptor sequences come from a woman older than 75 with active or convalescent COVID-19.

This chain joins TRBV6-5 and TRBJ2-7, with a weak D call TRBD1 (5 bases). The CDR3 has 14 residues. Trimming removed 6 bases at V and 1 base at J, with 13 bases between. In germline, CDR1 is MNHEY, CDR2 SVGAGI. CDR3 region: CASSPQGRSYEQYF. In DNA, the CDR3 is TGTGCCAGCAGCCCCCAGGGAAGGTCCTACGAGCAGTACTTC.

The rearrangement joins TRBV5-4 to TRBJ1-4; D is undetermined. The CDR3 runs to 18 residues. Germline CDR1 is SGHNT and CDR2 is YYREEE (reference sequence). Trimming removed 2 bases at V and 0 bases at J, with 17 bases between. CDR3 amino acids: CASSLGGGSFATNEKLFF. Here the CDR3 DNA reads TGTGCCAGCAGCTTAGGAGGCGGGAGTTTCGCAACTAATGAAAAACTGTTTTTT.

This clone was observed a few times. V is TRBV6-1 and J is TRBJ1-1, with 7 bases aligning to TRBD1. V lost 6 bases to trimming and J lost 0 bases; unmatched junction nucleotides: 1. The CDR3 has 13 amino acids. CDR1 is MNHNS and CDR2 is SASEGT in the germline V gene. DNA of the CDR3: TGTGCCAGCAGGACAGGGATGAACACTGAAGCTTTCTTT. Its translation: CASRTGMNTEAFF.

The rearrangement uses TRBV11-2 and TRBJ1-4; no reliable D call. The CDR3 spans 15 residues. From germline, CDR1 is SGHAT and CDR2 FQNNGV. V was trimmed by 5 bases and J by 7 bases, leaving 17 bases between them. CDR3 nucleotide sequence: TGTGCCAGCAGCCCGATCCATTTAGAGGCTGAAAAACTGTTTTTT. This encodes CASSPIHLEAEKLFF. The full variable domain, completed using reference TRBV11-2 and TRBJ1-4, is EAGVAQSPRYKIIEKRQSVAFWCNPISGHATLYWYQQILGQGPKLLIQFQNNGVVDDSQLPKDRFSAERLKGVDSTLKIQPAKLEDSAVYLCASSPIHLEAEKLFFGSGTQLSVL.

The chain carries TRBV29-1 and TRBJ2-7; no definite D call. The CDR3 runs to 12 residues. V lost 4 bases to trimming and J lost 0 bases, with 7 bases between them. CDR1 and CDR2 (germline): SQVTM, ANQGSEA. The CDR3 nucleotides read TGCAGCGTTGCTTCGTACTCCTACGAGCAGTACTTC. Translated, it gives CSVASYSYEQYF.

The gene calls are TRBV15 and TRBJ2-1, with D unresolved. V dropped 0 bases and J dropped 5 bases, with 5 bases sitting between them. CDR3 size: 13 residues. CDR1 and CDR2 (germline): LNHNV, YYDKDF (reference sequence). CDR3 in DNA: TGTGCCACCAGCAGAGATCGGGACAATGAGCAGTTCTTC. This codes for CATSRDRDNEQFF.

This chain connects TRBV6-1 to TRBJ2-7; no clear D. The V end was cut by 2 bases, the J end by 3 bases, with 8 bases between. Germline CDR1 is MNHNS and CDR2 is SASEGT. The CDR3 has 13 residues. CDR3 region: CASSERSNYEQYF. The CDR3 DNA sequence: TGTGCCAGCAGTGAAAGGAGCAACTACGAGCAGTACTTC.

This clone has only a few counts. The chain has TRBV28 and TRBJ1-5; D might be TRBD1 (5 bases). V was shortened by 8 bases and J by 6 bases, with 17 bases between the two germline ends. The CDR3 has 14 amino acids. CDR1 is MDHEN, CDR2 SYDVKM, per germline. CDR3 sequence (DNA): TGTGCCAGCGCCAGGACACCTACGGTTCAGCCCCAGCATTTT. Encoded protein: CASARTPTVQPQHF.

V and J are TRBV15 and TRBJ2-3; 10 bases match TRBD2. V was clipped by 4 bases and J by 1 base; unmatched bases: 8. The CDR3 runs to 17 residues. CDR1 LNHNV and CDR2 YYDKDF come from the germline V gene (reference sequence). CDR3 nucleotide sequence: TGTGCCACCAGCAAGTCTAGCGGGGGCCCAGGCACAGATACGCAGTATTTT. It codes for CATSKSSGGPGTDTQYF. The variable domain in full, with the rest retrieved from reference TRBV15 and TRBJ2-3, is DAMVIQNPRYQVTQFGKPVTLSCSQTLNHNVMYWYQQKSSQAPKLLFHYYDKDFNNEADTPDNFQSRRPNTSFCFLDIRSPGLGDTAMYLCATSKSSGGPGTDTQYFGPGTRLTVL.

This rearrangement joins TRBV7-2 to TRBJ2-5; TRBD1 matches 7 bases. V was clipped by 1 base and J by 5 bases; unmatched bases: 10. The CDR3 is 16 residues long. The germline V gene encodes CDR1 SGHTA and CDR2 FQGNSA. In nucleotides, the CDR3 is TGTGCCAGCAGCTTAGGGGACAGCTCTTTGAGGGAGACCCAGTACTTC. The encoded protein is CASSLGDSSLRETQYF.

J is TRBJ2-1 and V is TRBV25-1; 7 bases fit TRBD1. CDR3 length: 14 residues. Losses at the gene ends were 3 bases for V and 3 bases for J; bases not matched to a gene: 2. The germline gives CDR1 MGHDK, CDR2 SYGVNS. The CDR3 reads CASSDGDSYNEQFF. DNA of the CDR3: TGTGCCAGCAGTGACGGGGACAGCTACAATGAGCAGTTCTTC.

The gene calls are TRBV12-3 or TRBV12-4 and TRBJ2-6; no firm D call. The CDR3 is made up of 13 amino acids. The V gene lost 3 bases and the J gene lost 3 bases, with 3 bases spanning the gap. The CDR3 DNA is TGTGCCAGCAGTTTTCATGGGGCCAACGTCCTGACTTTC. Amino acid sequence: CASSFHGANVLTF.

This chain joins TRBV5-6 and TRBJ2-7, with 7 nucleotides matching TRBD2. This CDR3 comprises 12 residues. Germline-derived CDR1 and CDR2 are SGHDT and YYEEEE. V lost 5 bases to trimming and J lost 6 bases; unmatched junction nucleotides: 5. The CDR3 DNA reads TGTGCCAGCAGTGGGGGGGTGCGCGAGCAGTACTTC. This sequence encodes CASSGGVREQYF.

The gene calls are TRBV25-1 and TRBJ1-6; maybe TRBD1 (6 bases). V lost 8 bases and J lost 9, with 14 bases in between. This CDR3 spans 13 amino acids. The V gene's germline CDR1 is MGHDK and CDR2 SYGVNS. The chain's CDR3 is CASEQGFGSPLHF. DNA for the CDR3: TGTGCCAGCGAACAGGGTTTTGGTTCACCCCTCCACTTT. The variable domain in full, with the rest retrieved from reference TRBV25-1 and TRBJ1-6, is EADIYQTPRYLVIGTGKKITLECSQTMGHDKMYWYQQDPGMELHLIHYSYGVNSTEKGDLSSESTVSRIRTEHFPLTLESARPSHTSQYLCASEQGFGSPLHFGNGTRLTVT.

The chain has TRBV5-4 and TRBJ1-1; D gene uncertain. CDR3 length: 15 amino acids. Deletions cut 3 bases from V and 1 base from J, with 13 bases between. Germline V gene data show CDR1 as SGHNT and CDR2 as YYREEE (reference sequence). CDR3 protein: CASSSSLSKNTEAFF. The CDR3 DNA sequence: TGTGCCAGCAGCTCGAGCCTTTCAAAGAACACTGAAGCTTTCTTT.

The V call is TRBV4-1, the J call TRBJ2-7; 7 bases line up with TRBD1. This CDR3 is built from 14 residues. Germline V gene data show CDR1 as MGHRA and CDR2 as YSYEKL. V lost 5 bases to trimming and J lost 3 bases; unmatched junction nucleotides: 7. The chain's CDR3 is CASSKGTDNYEQYF. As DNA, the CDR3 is TGCGCCAGCAGCAAAGGGACAGATAACTACGAGCAGTACTTC.

The CDR3 DNA sequence: TGTGCCAGCAGCTTGTTAGGTGGGGGCAGCATAGACAATGAGCAGTTCTTC. Amino acids: CASSLLGGGSIDNEQFF. This chain joins TRBV5-8 and TRBJ2-1, with a possible D match to TRBD1 (6 bases). There are 17 residues in the CDR3. Germline assignment: CDR1 SGHTS and CDR2 YDEGEE. V was shortened by 1 base and J by 5 bases, with 19 bases between the two germline ends.

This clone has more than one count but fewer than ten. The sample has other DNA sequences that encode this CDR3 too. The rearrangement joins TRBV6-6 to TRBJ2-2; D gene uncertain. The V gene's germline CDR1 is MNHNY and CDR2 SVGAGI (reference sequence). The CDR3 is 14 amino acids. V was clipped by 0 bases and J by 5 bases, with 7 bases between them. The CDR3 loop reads CASSYSGRTGELFF. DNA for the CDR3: TGTGCCAGCAGTTACTCTGGCCGAACCGGGGAGCTGTTTTTT.

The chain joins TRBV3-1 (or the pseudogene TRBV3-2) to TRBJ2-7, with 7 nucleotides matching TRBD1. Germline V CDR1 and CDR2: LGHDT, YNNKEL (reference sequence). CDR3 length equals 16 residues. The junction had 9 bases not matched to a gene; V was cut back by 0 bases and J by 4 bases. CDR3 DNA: TGTGCCAGCAGCCAAGACCTGCGACAGGGAATTTACGAGCAGTACTTC. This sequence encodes CASSQDLRQGIYEQYF.

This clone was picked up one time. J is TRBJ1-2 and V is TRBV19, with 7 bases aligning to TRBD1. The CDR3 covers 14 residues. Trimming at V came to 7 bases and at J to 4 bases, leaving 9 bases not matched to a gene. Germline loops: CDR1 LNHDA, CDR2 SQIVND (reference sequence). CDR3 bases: TGTGCCAGTAACTCCGGGACAGAACTCTATGGCTACACCTTC. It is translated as CASNSGTELYGYTF.

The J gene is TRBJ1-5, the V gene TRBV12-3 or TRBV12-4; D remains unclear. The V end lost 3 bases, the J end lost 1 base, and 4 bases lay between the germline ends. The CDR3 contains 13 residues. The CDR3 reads CASSFRSNQPQHF. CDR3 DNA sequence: TGTGCCAGCAGTTTTAGAAGCAATCAGCCCCAGCATTTT.

The CDR3 bases are TGCGCCAGCAGCCCTAACGCCGCAACAGGTTGGAGCGATACGCAGTATTTT. This codes for CASSPNAATGWSDTQYF. The gene calls are TRBV4-3 and TRBJ2-3; the D gene is possibly TRBD1 (5 bases). The CDR3 sequence is 17 residues long. Trimming cost V 4 bases and J 6 bases, with 23 bases left between them. Per germline, CDR1 LGHNA and CDR2 YSLEER.

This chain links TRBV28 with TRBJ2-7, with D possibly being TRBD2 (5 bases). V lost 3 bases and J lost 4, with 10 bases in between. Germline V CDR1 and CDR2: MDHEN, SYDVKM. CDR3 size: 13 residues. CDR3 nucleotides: TGTGCCAGCAGTTTGGGCCGGAGGTACGAGCAGTACTTC. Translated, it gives CASSLGRRYEQYF.

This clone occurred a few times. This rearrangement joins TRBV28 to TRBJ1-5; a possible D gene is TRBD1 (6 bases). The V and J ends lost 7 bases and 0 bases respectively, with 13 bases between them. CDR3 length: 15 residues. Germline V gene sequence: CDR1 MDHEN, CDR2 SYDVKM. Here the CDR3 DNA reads TGTGCCAGCATCCCTGGGGGACATAGCAATCAGCCCCAGCATTTT. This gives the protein CASIPGGHSNQPQHF.